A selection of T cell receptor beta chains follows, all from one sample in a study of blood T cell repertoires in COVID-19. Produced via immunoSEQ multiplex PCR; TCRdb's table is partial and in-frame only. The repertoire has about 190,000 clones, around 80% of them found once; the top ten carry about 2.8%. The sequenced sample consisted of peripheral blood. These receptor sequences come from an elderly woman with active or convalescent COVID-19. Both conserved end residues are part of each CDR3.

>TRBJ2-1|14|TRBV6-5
CASNLAGGLNEQFF
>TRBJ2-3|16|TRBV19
CASTRGWGGRTDTQYF
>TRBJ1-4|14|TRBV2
CASSYRGYDEKLFF
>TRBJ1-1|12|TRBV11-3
CASSPGQGVAFF
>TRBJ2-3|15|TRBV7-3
CASSPGLAPTDTQYF
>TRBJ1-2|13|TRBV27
CASSVSGGYGYTF
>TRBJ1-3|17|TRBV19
CASRRDRGLPSGNTIYF
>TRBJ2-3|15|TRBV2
CASSGQSPSTDTQYF
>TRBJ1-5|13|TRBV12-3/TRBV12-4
CASSLAPDQPQHF
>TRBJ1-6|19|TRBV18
CASSIGTGEFSYYNSPLHF
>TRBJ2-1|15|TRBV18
CASSPRLAGDNEQFF
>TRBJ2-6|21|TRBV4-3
CASSRRSPGQGARAGANVLTF
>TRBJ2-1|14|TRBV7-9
CASSQTGQRSEQFF
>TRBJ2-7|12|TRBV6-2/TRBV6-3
CASSYVTGHRYF
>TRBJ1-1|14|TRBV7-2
CASSLVGSNTEAFF
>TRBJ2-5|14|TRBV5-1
CASTSTGPQETQYF
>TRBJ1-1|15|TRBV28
CASSLRGGPALEAFF
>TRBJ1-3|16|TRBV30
CAWNRGLVSSGNTIYF
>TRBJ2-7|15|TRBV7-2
CASRDNRGGSYEQYF
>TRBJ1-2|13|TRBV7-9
CASSLSAGEGYTF
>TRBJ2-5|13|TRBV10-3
CASRQGVGETQYF
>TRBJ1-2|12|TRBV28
CASRQANYGYTF